This record looks at one T cell receptor beta chain sequence and its context. This clone appeared a few times. Its binding antigen is unknown. Base qualities are not at hand, and no much larger clone is one base apart. These data originate in a study of shared clonotypes between healthy human individuals (dated by TCRdb to 2020 to 2022). About the study as a whole: A couple of women and a few men aged 18 to 49 years were included in the cohort. To increase sequencing depth and limit assay-specific biases, TCR repertoire library preparation and sequencing were carried out by different laboratories using diverse techniques. Per donor, leukapheresis produced somewhere between about 0.9 and 9.5 billion PBMCs. For each donor, CD4 naive and CD4 memory were each given three plates, CD8 naive was given two plates, and CD8 memory was given one plate. The study deeply sequenced blood TCR repertoires of about 5 healthy adults to estimate repertoire size and the extent of clonotype sharing between individuals.

Trimming takes 3 bases from V and 3 bases from J, and the germline ends sit 6 bases apart. Taken from the germline V gene, the CDR1 and CDR2 loops are SGHDN and FVKESK. Spanning cysteine to phenylalanine, the CDR3 consists of 12 amino acids. Only the CDR3 part of the read is kept: 36 bases, read in frame from the first base. Using the deep immunoSEQ assay, multiplex PCR amplified TCR CDR3 regions from genomic DNA. Extracted genomic DNA from each cell subset was spread evenly across all wells of several immunoSEQ 96-well plates, with each plate serving as a replicate. For sorted subsets, around 200 ng genomic DNA, equal to about 30,000 T cell genomes, was loaded into each replicate PCR. The purified libraries were quantified using a Qubit 3.0 fluorometer, sized with a Bioanalyzer 2100, and then quantified again using the KAPA Library Quantification kit. Each immunoSEQ 96-well plate was sequenced on its own single-read 150-cycle Illumina NextSeq 550 flow cell. Processing in the source paper ran as follows. The immunoSEQ output contained only junctional sequences without quality scores, so filtering could not match that applied to full-length reads. Sequences were annotated with PyIR, a Python wrapper for IgBLAST v1.9, and V/J genes and CDR3 were assigned using IMGT germline references. Reads were removed for weak V/J assignments (E-value above 1e-6), missing CDR3, stop codons, out-of-frame junctions, or ambiguous translated residues. V3J clonotypes were defined as sequences sharing an identical inferred V gene, J gene, and CDR3 amino acid sequence. Percentage overlap between repertoires was computed as shared unique clonotypes divided by the size of the smaller repertoire. RTK rarefaction, the Chao1 estimator, and Recon v2.1 estimates of unobserved clonotypes were used to assess repertoire richness. For all TCRbeta clonotypes obtained by the gDNA method from a few donors, generation probabilities were computed with OLGA. This is the immuneACCESS table as TCRdb keeps it, with only in-frame sequences that have V and J called. A part of the clones is gone; compared with another copy, unresolved V genes explain less than half, and the rest is unexplained. The V and J calls and clone size are taken from that table; D and trimming were inferred from the DNA. The sample table shows about 2,100,000 clones, and about 93% are seen once. The ten most abundant clones make up 1.5% to 2% of the sample.

Overall study results and their limits: Incomplete sequencing was indicated by rarefaction of sorted-subset datasets, despite the large sequencing depth. Sampling was restricted to blood, and TCR repertoires in tissues likely differ from the TCR repertoires found in blood. Naive subsets generally had larger estimated clonotype richness than memory subsets. Clonotypes shared by all four sorted-subset donors showed higher generation probabilities than non-shared clonotypes. Based on pairwise subsampling, the degree of clonotype sharing among donors was expected to be affected by sequencing depth. Because the study included only a small number of donors, the genetic and exposure-history diversity represented was limited. Across a few donors, approximately 4.9% of naive CD4, roughly 3.3% of naive CD8, under 2.5% of memory CD4, and about 0.4% of memory CD8 clonotypes were shared.

CD8 naive samples were obtained by positive selection for CCR7 among CD45RO-negative cells, yielding a CD45RA+CCR7+ population from which TemRA cells were excluded. The donors were healthy, HIV-negative adults who had no recently reported acute infections or vaccinations. All donors were Caucasian adults living in Nashville, Tennessee, USA. After blood collection by leukapheresis, PBMCs were isolated using Ficoll-Histopaque density gradient centrifugation and then cryopreserved in the vapor phase of liquid nitrogen. Analytical flow cytometry was used to check the purity and quantity of each magnetically sorted T cell population. Genomic DNA was isolated from every sorted fraction and measured by UV absorbance on a Nanodrop 2000c.

This receptor was taken from a man between 18 and 35 years old in good health. Some clones in this sample may be carry-over from other donors' samples. The chain is assembled from TRBV14 and TRBJ2-7, with the D gene call left open. The source material was naive CD8+ T cells from PBMCs. Per the publication, the cell subset or site label means: CD45RA+CCR7+. The nucleotide sequence reads TGTGCCAGCAGCCACGATGGCTACGAGCAGTACTTC. This translates into CASSHDGYEQYF.